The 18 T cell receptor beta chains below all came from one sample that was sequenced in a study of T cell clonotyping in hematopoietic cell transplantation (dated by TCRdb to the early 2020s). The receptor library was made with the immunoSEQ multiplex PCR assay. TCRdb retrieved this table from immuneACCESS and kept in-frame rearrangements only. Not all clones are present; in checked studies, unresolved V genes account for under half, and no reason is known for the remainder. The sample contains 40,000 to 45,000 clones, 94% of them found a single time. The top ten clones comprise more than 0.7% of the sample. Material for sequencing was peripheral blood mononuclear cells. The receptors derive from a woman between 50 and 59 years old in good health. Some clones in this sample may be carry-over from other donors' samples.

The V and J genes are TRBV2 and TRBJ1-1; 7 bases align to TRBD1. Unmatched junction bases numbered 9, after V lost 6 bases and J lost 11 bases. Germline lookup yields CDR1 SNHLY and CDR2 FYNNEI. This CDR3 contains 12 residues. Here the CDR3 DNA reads TGTGCCAGCAGCGTCGCGGCAGGGGGGGCTTTCTTT. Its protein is CASSVAAGGAFF.

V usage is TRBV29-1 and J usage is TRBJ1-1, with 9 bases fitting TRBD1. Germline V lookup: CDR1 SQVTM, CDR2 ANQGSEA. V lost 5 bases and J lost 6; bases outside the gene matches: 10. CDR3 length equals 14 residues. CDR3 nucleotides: TGCAGCGTTAACCACCCCGGGACAGGGTCTGAAGCTTTCTTT. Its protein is CSVNHPGTGSEAFF. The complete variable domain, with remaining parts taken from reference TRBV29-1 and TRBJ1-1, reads SAVISQKPSRDICQRGTSLTIQCQVDSQVTMMFWYRQQPGQSLTLIATANQGSEATYESGFVIDKFPISRPNLTFSTLTVSNMSPEDSSIYLCSVNHPGTGSEAFFGQGTRLTVV.

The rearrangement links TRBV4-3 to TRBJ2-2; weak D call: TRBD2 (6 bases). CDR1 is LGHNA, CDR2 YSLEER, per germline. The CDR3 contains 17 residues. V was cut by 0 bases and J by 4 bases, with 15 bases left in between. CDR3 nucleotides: TGCGCCAGCAGCCAAGAGGCCGCGGAGGGCGGCACCGGGGAGCTGTTTTTT. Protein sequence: CASSQEAAEGGTGELFF.

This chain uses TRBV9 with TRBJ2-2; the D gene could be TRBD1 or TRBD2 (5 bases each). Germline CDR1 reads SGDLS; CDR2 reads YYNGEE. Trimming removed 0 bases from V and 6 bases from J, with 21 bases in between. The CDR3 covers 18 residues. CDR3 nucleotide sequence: TGTGCCAGCAGCGTAGGAGGGGCTGGGGGACGGGATTCCGGGGAGCTGTTTTTT. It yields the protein CASSVGGAGGRDSGELFF. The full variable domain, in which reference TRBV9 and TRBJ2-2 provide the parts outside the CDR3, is DSGVTQTPKHLITATGQRVTLRCSPRSGDLSVYWYQQSLDQGLQFLIQYYNGEERAKGNILERFSAQQFPDLHSELNLSSLELGDSALYFCASSVGGAGGRDSGELFFGEGSRLTVL.

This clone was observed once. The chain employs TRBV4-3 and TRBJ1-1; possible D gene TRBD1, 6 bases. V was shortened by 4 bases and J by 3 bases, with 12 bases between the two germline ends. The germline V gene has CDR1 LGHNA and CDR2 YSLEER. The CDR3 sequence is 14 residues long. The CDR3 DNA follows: TGCGCCAGCAGCCGATCCAGGGGAGACACTGAAGCTTTCTTT. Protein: CASSRSRGDTEAFF.

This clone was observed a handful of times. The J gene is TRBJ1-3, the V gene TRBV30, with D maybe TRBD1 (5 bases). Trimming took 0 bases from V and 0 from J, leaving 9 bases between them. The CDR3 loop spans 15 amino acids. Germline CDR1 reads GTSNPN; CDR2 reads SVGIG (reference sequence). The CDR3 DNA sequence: TGTGCCTGGAGTGTCGTGGGGGACTCTGGAAACACCATATATTTT. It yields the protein CAWSVVGDSGNTIYF.

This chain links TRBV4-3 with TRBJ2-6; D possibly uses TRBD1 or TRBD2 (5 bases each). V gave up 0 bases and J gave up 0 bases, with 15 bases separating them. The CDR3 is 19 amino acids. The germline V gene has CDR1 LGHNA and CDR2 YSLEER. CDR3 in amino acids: CASSQEPGRDLSGANVLTF. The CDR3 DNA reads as TGCGCCAGCAGCCAAGAACCGGGACGGGACCTCTCTGGGGCCAACGTCCTGACTTTC.

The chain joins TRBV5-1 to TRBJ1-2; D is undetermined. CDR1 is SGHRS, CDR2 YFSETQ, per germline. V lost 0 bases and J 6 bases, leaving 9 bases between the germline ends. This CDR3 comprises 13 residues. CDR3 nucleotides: TGCGCCAGCAGCTTGGTTGGATTGGATGGCTACACCTTC. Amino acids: CASSLVGLDGYTF.

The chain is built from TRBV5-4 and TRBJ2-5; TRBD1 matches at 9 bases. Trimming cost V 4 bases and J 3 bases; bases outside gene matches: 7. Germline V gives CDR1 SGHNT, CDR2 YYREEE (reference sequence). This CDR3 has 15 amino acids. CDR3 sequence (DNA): TGTGCCAGCAGCGCTACACGGGACAGGGAAGAGACCCAGTACTTC. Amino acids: CASSATRDREETQYF.

CDR3 protein: CASSAGRSLETQYF. In nucleotides, the CDR3 is TGTGCCAGCTCGGCGGGACGGTCTCTGGAGACCCAGTACTTC. V is TRBV6-5 and J is TRBJ2-5; a weak D match, TRBD2 (6 bases). Germline lookup yields CDR1 MNHEY and CDR2 SVGAGI. The CDR3 consists of 14 residues. Trimming took 8 bases from V and 5 from J, leaving 18 bases between them.

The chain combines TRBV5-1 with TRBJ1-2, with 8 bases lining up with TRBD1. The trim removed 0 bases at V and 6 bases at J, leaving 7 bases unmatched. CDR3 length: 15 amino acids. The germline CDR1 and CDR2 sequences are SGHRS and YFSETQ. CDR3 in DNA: TGCGCCAGCAGCTTGGGCCAAACAGGGGGGAATGGCTACACCTTC. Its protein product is CASSLGQTGGNGYTF.

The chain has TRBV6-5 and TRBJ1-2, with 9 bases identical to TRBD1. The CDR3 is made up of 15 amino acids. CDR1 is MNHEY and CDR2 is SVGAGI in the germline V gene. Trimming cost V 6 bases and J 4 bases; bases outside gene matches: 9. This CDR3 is CASSPYRDRVYGYTF. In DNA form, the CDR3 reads TGTGCCAGCAGCCCCTATAGGGACAGGGTCTATGGCTACACCTTC.

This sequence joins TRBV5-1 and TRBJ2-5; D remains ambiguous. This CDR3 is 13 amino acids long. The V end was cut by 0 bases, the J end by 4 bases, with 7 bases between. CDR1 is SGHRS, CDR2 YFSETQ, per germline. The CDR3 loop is CASSLETIETQYF. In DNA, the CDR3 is TGCGCCAGCAGCTTGGAGACCATAGAGACCCAGTACTTC. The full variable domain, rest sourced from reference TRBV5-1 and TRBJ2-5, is KAGVTQTPRYLIKTRGQQVTLSCSPISGHRSVSWYQQTPGQGLQFLFEYFSETQRNKGNFPGRFSGRQFSNSRSEMNVSTLELGDSALYLCASSLETIETQYFGPGTRLLVL.

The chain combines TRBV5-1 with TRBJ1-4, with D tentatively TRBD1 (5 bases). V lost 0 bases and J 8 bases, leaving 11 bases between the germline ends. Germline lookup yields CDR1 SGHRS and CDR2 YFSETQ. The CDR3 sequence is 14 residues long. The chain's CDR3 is CASSLAEGREKLFF. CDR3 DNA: TGCGCCAGCAGCTTGGCGGAGGGGAGGGAAAAACTGTTTTTT.

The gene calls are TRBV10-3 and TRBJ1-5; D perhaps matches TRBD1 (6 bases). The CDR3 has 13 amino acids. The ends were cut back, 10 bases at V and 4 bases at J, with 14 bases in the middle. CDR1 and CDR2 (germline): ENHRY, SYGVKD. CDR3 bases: TGTGCCACCTCCTGGACAGAGAATCAGCCCCAGCATTTT. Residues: CATSWTENQPQHF.

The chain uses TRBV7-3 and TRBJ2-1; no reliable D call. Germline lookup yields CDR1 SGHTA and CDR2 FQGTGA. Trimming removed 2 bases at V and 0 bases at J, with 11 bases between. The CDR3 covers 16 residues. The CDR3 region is CASSLGILSSYNEQFF. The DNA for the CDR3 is TGTGCCAGCAGCTTAGGTATCCTAAGCTCCTACAATGAGCAGTTCTTC.

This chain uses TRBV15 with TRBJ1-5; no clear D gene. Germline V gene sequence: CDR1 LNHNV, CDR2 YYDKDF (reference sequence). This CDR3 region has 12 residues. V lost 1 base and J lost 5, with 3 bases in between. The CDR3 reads CATSRGDQPQHF. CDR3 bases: TGTGCCACCAGCAGAGGAGATCAGCCCCAGCATTTT.

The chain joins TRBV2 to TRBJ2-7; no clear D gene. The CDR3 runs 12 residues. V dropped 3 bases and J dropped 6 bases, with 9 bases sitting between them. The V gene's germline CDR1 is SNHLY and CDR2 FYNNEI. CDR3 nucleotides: TGTGCCAGCAGTGAGGAGACCGCCGAGCAGTACTTC. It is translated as CASSEETAEQYF.